Below, 18 T cell receptor beta chains from the same sample are listed, as sequenced in a study of post-analysis software for immune sequencing data. Study outcomes and limitations: Five TRBV segments (TRBV5-6, TRBV5-1 and TRBV20-1 among them) occurred more frequently in patients than in controls.

These TCRs are of unknown antigen specificity. TCR beta cDNA libraries had unique molecular identifiers. One entry per CDR3 protein, called by TCRdb with MiXCR from the PCR reads. The data show about 620,000 distinct CDR3 sequences, around 40% seen once. Sequencing was performed on blood. The source of these receptors is a girl aged 10-17 years with multiple sclerosis.

This sequence joins TRBV11-2 and TRBJ2-5, with 7 bases matching TRBD2. Germline V gives CDR1 SGHAT, CDR2 FQNNGV. V dropped 4 bases and J dropped 2; count of bases not matched to a gene: 7. There are 15 residues in the CDR3. This CDR3 reads CASSSPRGKQETQYF. CDR3 sequence (DNA): TGTGCCAGCAGCTCGCCGCGGGGGAAACAAGAGACCCAGTACTTC.

In this sample, this clonotype turned up a few times. The chain has TRBV6-5 and TRBJ2-5, with 9 nucleotides matching TRBD1. The V and J ends lost 7 bases and 5 bases, in that order; junction bases with no gene match: 11. Germline CDR1 reads MNHEY; CDR2 reads SVGAGI. The length of the CDR3 is 15 residues. The CDR3 DNA follows: TGTGCCAGCACCGCCCTAGGACAGGGGTTGGAGACCCAGTACTTC. Amino acids: CASTALGQGLETQYF.

The chain has TRBV10-3 and TRBJ2-1, with D perhaps TRBD2 (6 bases). CDR3 length: 14 amino acids. CDR1 and CDR2 (germline): ENHRY, SYGVKD. V lost 6 bases and J 7 bases, leaving 16 bases between the germline ends. The CDR3 nucleotides read TGTGCCATCAGGGATAGCGGAGAAGGGAATGAGCAGTTCTTC. Translated, it gives CAIRDSGEGNEQFF.

As concerns this clonotype: The junction and the germline gene differ at one end; a read error may be behind it. This chain uses TRBV12-3 or TRBV12-4 with TRBJ2-3; no clear D gene. The CDR3 runs to 14 residues. As DNA, the CDR3 is TGTGCCAGCAGTTTAGCGCCGCGAGCAGATACGCAGTATTTC. Amino acid sequence: CASSLAPRADTQYF.

This chain uses TRBV5-5 with TRBJ1-2; 9 positions match TRBD1. The CDR3 totals 15 residues. V was pared by 4 bases and J by 2 bases, with 6 bases of the junction left unmatched. CDR1 is SGHKS and CDR2 is YYEKEE in the germline V gene (reference sequence). The CDR3 DNA is TGTGCCAGCAGCATTAACAGGGGGCACAACTATGGCTACACCTTC. It specifies CASSINRGHNYGYTF.

This clonotype was recorded a few times. This chain connects TRBV29-1 to TRBJ1-2, with TRBD1 identical over 8 bases. CDR3 length: 14 amino acids. Germline loops: CDR1 SQVTM, CDR2 ANQGSEA. Trimming cost V 5 bases and J 4 bases; bases outside gene matches: 9. This chain's CDR3 is CSVLTGEKGYGYTF. The CDR3 nucleotides are TGCAGCGTTCTGACAGGGGAAAAGGGCTATGGCTACACCTTC.

This clonotype was counted between two and nine times. The chain couples TRBV4-1 to TRBJ1-5; no clear D. The germline V gene has CDR1 MGHRA and CDR2 YSYEKL. CDR3 length: 12 amino acids. The V end lost 10 bases, the J end lost 3 bases, and 10 bases lay between the germline ends. The CDR3 region is CATGSPNQPQHF. The CDR3 nucleotides read TGCGCCACCGGCAGCCCCAATCAGCCCCAGCATTTT.

V gene TRBV9 combines with J gene TRBJ1-2, with D perhaps matching TRBD1 (6 bases). CDR1 SGDLS and CDR2 YYNGEE come from the germline V gene. The length of the CDR3 is 16 residues. Trimming removed 4 bases from V and 8 bases from J, with 24 bases in between. The DNA of the CDR3 is TGTGCCAGCAGCCAAACGCAGGGGCACTATTCTAAAGGCTACACCTTC. Amino acid sequence: CASSQTQGHYSKGYTF.

This clonotype occurred a few times. The chain employs TRBV15 and TRBJ2-7; TRBD1 matches 9 bases. Trimming took 1 base from V and 3 from J; bases not matched to a gene: 4. The CDR3 loop spans 15 amino acids. Germline CDR1 and CDR2: LNHNV and YYDKDF (reference sequence). In DNA, the CDR3 is TGTGCCACCAGCAGAGCCGCGACAGGGGGCTACGAGCAGTACTTC. Protein product: CATSRAATGGYEQYF.

V gene TRBV20-1 combines with J gene TRBJ1-2; TRBD1 is a possible D gene (5 bases). The V end lost 0 bases, the J end lost 2 bases, and 16 bases lay between the germline ends. Germline-derived CDR1 and CDR2 are DFQATT and SNEGSKA (reference sequence). There are 16 residues in the CDR3. This CDR3 reads CSAREVDSPSNYGYTF. The CDR3 DNA reads TGCAGTGCTAGAGAAGTCGACAGTCCATCAAACTATGGCTACACCTTC.

V is TRBV10-2 and J is TRBJ1-1; unclear D gene. Trimming removed 4 bases at V and 1 base at J, with 10 bases between. This CDR3 spans 14 amino acids. Germline values: CDR1 WSHSY, CDR2 SAAADI. CDR3 sequence: CASSGNSPNTEAFF. Written as DNA, the CDR3 is TGCGCCAGCAGTGGCAACAGCCCGAACACTGAAGCTTTCTTT.

The chain joins TRBV4-2 to TRBJ2-7, with 7 positions matching TRBD2. V trimming: 2 bases; J trimming: 0 bases; junction bases outside the gene matches: 7. CDR1 LGHNA and CDR2 YNFKEQ come from the germline V gene. CDR3 length: 16 residues. The DNA of the CDR3 is TGTGCCAGCAGCCAAAGGTTGGGCGGGGGCTCCTACGAGCAGTACTTC. Translated, it gives CASSQRLGGGSYEQYF.

This clonotype was observed many times. This chain connects TRBV5-1 to TRBJ2-6; TRBD1 is a possible D gene (5 bases). Per germline, CDR1 SGHRS and CDR2 YFSETQ. Between the trimmed V and J ends, which lost 0 bases and 4 bases, there was a span of 8 bases. This CDR3 is built from 15 residues. The CDR3 sequence: CASSLEGVGANVLTF. DNA for the CDR3: TGCGCCAGCAGCTTGGAAGGGGTGGGGGCCAACGTCCTGACTTTC.

V gene TRBV20-1 combines with J gene TRBJ2-7, with 10 bases fitting TRBD2. Germline loops: CDR1 DFQATT, CDR2 SNEGSKA (reference sequence). Germline trimming cut 1 base from V and 0 bases from J; bases unmatched to any gene: 6. CDR3 size: 16 residues. The CDR3, as DNA: TGCAGTGCTAGAGTCGCACTAGCGGGGATCTCCTACGAGCAGTACTTC. Its protein product is CSARVALAGISYEQYF.

The chain has TRBV29-1 and TRBJ2-7, with TRBD1 matching over 12 bases. The end of the DNA is better explained by TRBJ2-5, so the J call may be wrong. Germline loops: CDR1 SQVTM, CDR2 ANQGSEA. This CDR3 is 16 amino acids long. The CDR3 spells CSVLGLGGQGAETQYF. The CDR3 DNA is TGCAGCGTTTTAGGTTTGGGGGGACAGGGGGCTGAGACCCAGTACTTC.

The chain carries TRBV29-1 and TRBJ2-6, with D possibly TRBD2 on 6 matching bases. Trimming left V 4 bases short and J 0 bases short, with 13 bases between. This CDR3 spans 16 amino acids. Germline CDR1 and CDR2: SQVTM and ANQGSEA. The CDR3 DNA reads as TGCAGCGTTGCGGGACTGCAGCCCTCTGGGGCCAACGTCCTGACTTTC. It encodes CSVAGLQPSGANVLTF. Drawing the rest from reference TRBV29-1 and TRBJ2-6, the complete variable domain is SAVISQKPSRDICQRGTSLTIQCQVDSQVTMMFWYRQQPGQSLTLIATANQGSEATYESGFVIDKFPISRPNLTFSTLTVSNMSPEDSSIYLCSVAGLQPSGANVLTFGAGSRLTVL.

The rearrangement links TRBV6-6 to TRBJ1-2; a weak D match, TRBD1 (5 bases). V gave up 0 bases and J gave up 4 bases, with 18 bases separating them. Germline V CDR1 and CDR2: MNHNY, SVGAGI (reference sequence). The CDR3 consists of 17 residues. DNA for the CDR3: TGTGCCAGCAGTTACTCTTTGTCAGGAATGGGGGGCTATGGCTACACCTTC. Its translation: CASSYSLSGMGGYGYTF.

This chain links TRBV7-3 with TRBJ2-1; possible D gene TRBD2, 6 bases. Germline V gives CDR1 SGHTA, CDR2 FQGTGA. V gave up 1 base and J gave up 10 bases, with 11 bases separating them. CDR3 length: 13 amino acids. This CDR3 reads CASSLMGGVEQFF. The CDR3 coding sequence is TGTGCCAGCAGCTTAATGGGCGGGGTGGAGCAGTTCTTC.